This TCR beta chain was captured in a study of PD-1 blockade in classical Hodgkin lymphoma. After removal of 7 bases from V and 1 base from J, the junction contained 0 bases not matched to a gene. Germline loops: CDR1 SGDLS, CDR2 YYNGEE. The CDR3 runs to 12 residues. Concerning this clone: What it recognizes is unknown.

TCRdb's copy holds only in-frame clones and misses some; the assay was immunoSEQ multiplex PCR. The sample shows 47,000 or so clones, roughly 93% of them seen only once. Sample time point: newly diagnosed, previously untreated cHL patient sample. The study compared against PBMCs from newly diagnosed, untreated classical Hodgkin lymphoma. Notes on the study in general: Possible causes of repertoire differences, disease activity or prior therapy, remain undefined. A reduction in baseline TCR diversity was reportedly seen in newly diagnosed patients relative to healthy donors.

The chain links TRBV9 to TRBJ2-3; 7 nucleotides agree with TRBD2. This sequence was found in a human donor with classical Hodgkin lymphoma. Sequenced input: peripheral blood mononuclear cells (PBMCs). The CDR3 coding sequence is TGTGCCAGCGGGAGGGGCACAGATACGCAGTATTTT. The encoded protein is CASGRGTDTQYF. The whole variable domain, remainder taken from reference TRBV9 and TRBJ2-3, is DSGVTQTPKHLITATGQRVTLRCSPRSGDLSVYWYQQSLDQGLQFLIQYYNGEERAKGNILERFSAQQFPDLHSELNLSSLELGDSALYFCASGRGTDTQYFGPGTRLTVL.